This T cell receptor beta chain is drawn from a study of cytomegalovirus exposure and HLA in healthy donors. Germline values: CDR1 SGHRS, CDR2 YFSETQ. The CDR3 covers 15 residues. Trimming took 2 bases from V and 1 from J; bases not matched to a gene: 2. The PCR employed 60 Vbeta primers together with 13 Jbeta primers. This table comes from immunoSEQ multiplex PCR, and its TCRdb copy is limited to in-frame clones, with some not included. The sample lists some 200,000 clones, roughly 83% seen once, with around 0.38% in the top ten. J is TRBJ2-5 and V is TRBV5-1; 10 nucleotides agree with TRBD1. Source material: PBMCs. The origin of this receptor is a male donor in good health and CMV-seropositive. CDR3: CASSFRTGGQETQYF. The CDR3 nucleotides are TGCGCCAGCAGCTTCCGGACAGGGGGCCAAGAGACCCAGTACTTC.